Many counts were recorded for the clone carrying this TCR beta chain. These data originate in a study of patients and donors after allogeneic stem cell transplantation. Each CDR3 protein gets one entry after TCRdb re-called the RT-PCR reads with MiXCR. The sample includes about 87,000 distinct CDR3 sequences, 4% to 5% of them seen just once. Sequences were obtained from blood, either unsorted or a sorted T cell fraction (not recorded which). The origin of this receptor is a human donor who was either an allogeneic HSCT recipient or a stem cell or donor lymphocyte infusion donor (not recorded which). It is not recorded whose cells these are; they may come from a transplant donor.

CDR3 protein: CASSAGGRRKYEQYF. In nucleotides, the CDR3 is TGTGCCAGCAGTGCGGGGGGGCGGAGAAAATACGAGCAGTACTTC. The gene calls are TRBV3-1 and TRBJ2-7; TRBD2 aligns across 9 bases. Germline lookup yields CDR1 LGHDT and CDR2 YNNKEL (reference sequence). J was trimmed by 4 bases and V by 6 bases; bases with no gene match: 10. The CDR3 contains 15 residues.